This T cell receptor beta chain appears in the sequencing data of a study of T cell responses to AZD1222 COVID-19 vaccine. Study context: Second-dose intervals near 4 or 12 weeks were combined.

Trimming at V came to 7 bases and at J to 3 bases, leaving 6 bases not matched to a gene. This CDR3 contains 14 residues. CDR1 is LNHDA and CDR2 is SQIVND in the germline V gene (reference sequence). Study-wide results and caveats: Nearly half of spike-specific TCRs reportedly go after variant regions that carry no mutations.

Turning to this clone: Its antigen remains unidentified.

This table comes from immunoSEQ multiplex PCR, and its TCRdb copy is limited to in-frame clones, with some not included. This sample has approximately 110,000 clones, with 89% found just once. Sequencing was performed on peripheral blood, taken on day 0 of AZD1222 vaccination. V usage is TRBV19 and J usage is TRBJ1-2; 9 bases fit TRBD1. This TCR was recovered from an adult in good health. Written as DNA, the CDR3 is TGTGCCAGTAACCCTGGACAGGGGCACTATGGCTACACCTTC. Amino acid sequence: CASNPGQGHYGYTF.